This entry lists 23 T cell receptor beta chains sequenced from one sample in a study of beta chain features in type 1 diabetes. Investigators reverse transcribed all isolated RNA, so they sequenced expressed TCRB transcripts. Profiled with immunoSEQ multiplex PCR; TCRdb holds only in-frame clones, not every one. Among around 500,000 clones listed, about an eighth were seen once. Material for sequencing was naive CD4+ T cells from blood. These receptors were taken from a woman younger than 30 in good health.

The genes are TRBV4-2 and TRBJ2-1; 7 bases are a match to TRBD2. Looked up from germline, CDR1 is LGHNA and CDR2 is YNFKEQ. V lost 1 base and J lost 0; bases outside the gene matches: 6. The CDR3 covers 17 residues. This CDR3 is CASSQGGGTTSYNEQFF. The CDR3 DNA sequence: TGTGCCAGCAGCCAAGGGGGCGGGACTACCTCCTACAATGAGCAGTTCTTC.

V and J are TRBV12-2 and TRBJ2-7; the D call TRBD2 from the table was never checked on the DNA. TRBV12-2 is tagged as a pseudogene. CDR3 size: 8 residues. The CDR3 is CAKLEQYF. CDR3 nucleotide sequence: TGTGCAAAGCTCGAGCAGTACTTC.

This chain links TRBV7-2 with TRBJ1-4, with 10 bases that match TRBD1. The CDR3 extends over 14 amino acids. After removal of 4 bases from V and 8 bases from J, the junction contained 4 bases not matched to a gene. Germline CDR1 SGHTA, CDR2 FQGNSA. CDR3 amino acids: CASSSWDRGEKLFF. CDR3 DNA sequence: TGTGCCAGCAGCTCCTGGGACAGGGGCGAAAAACTGTTTTTT.

The CDR3 DNA is TGCGCCAGCAGCTTTATCTGGCGGCGCTCTGGGGCCAACGTCCTGACTTTC. Encoded protein: CASSFIWRRSGANVLTF. The chain combines TRBV5-1 with TRBJ2-6; unclear D gene. V lost 2 bases to trimming and J lost 0 bases, with 12 bases between them. The CDR3 is made up of 17 amino acids. Per germline, CDR1 SGHRS and CDR2 YFSETQ.

This clone was seen only a few times. In DNA, the CDR3 is TGTGCCAGCAGCTTACTTCAGGGTAAAAACATTCAGTACTTC. Its translation: CASSLLQGKNIQYF. The chain recombines TRBV7-9 with TRBJ2-4; maybe TRBD1 (5 bases). Germline V lookup: CDR1 SEHNR, CDR2 FQNEAQ (reference sequence). V lost 2 bases to trimming and J lost 4 bases, with 9 bases between them. The length of the CDR3 is 14 residues.

This clone was picked up a small number of times. This same CDR3 is encoded by further DNA sequences in the sample. CDR3: CSVERQGGTEAFF. Written as DNA, the CDR3 is TGCAGCGTTGAAAGACAGGGAGGCACTGAAGCTTTCTTT. This sequence joins TRBV29-1 and TRBJ1-1, with TRBD1 matching 7 bases. CDR1 is SQVTM and CDR2 is ANQGSEA in the germline V gene. This CDR3 comprises 13 residues. After removal of 2 bases from V and 4 bases from J, the junction contained 4 bases not matched to a gene.

The rearrangement links TRBV7-2 to TRBJ1-5; D remains unclear. Germline lookup yields CDR1 SGHTA and CDR2 FQGNSA. V was cut by 4 bases and J by 4 bases, with 5 bases left in between. This CDR3 is 12 amino acids long. The CDR3 loop reads CASSYLNQPQHF. Here the CDR3 DNA reads TGTGCCAGCAGCTACCTAAATCAGCCCCAGCATTTT.

The chain links TRBV4-1 to TRBJ1-2, with TRBD1 matching over 7 bases. The CDR3 is made up of 17 amino acids. Losses at the gene ends were 4 bases for V and 0 bases for J; bases not matched to a gene: 11. CDR1 MGHRA and CDR2 YSYEKL come from the germline V gene. DNA of the CDR3: TGCGCCAGCAGCCGGACGGGACAGCCGACTTCTAACTATGGCTACACCTTC. Its translation is CASSRTGQPTSNYGYTF.

The J gene is TRBJ1-2, the V gene TRBV27; D gene uncertain. Trimming shortened V by 7 bases and J by 0 bases, and 18 bases separated the two germline ends. CDR3 length: 16 amino acids. Germline CDR1 and CDR2: MNHEY and SMNVEV (reference sequence). In DNA, the CDR3 is TGTGCCAGCACCCCACGGGCCCTGGGAACTAACTATGGCTACACCTTC. This sequence encodes CASTPRALGTNYGYTF.

V is TRBV27 and J is TRBJ2-7; D gene ambiguous. V dropped 1 base and J dropped 4 bases, with 17 bases sitting between them. Germline CDR1 reads MNHEY; CDR2 reads SMNVEV (reference sequence). This CDR3 region has 16 residues. CDR3 DNA sequence: TGTGCCAGCAGTTTATGTGTGGGAACGGACGATTACGAGCAGTACGTC. This sequence encodes CASSLCVGTDDYEQYV.

The table lists this clone with a few counts. V usage is TRBV30 and J usage is TRBJ2-3; D is uncertain. The CDR3 is 13 amino acids. Germline V gives CDR1 GTSNPN, CDR2 SVGIG (reference sequence). Trimming took 2 bases from V and 4 from J, leaving 10 bases between them. The CDR3 spells CAWSTDVADTQYF. Here the CDR3 DNA reads TGTGCCTGGAGTACAGATGTCGCAGATACGCAGTATTTT.

Of note for this clone: A much larger clone differs by one base, so this may be a read error. Other DNA sequences in this sample translate to the same CDR3. The chain is built from TRBV7-9 and TRBJ2-3; D is undetermined. Trimming stripped 5 bases from V and 2 bases from J, with 2 bases between. There are 11 residues in the CDR3. Germline V gives CDR1 SEHNR, CDR2 FQNEAQ (reference sequence). CDR3 in amino acids: CASSHTDTQYF. The CDR3 region has the DNA TGTGCCAGCAGCCACACAGATACGCAGTATTTT.

In its sample, this clone was seen a few times. The chain links TRBV4-3 to TRBJ2-3, with 12 bases aligning to TRBD2. The germline V gene has CDR1 LGHNA and CDR2 YSLEER. This CDR3 is 16 amino acids long. V gave up 4 bases and J gave up 1 base; unmatched junction bases: 3. The CDR3 is CASSRRLAGGTDTQYF. CDR3 nucleotide sequence: TGCGCCAGCAGCCGCCGACTAGCGGGAGGCACAGATACGCAGTATTTT.

The chain has TRBV9 and TRBJ2-3, with a possible D match to TRBD2 (5 bases). Trimming stripped 3 bases from V and 2 bases from J, with 10 bases between. This CDR3 is built from 14 residues. Germline-derived CDR1 and CDR2 are SGDLS and YYNGEE. CDR3 residues: CASSAGFPTDTQYF. The CDR3 DNA reads as TGTGCCAGCAGCGCGGGGTTCCCCACAGATACGCAGTATTTT.

This clone was observed a few times. CDR3 sequence (DNA): TGTGCCAGCAAGGGGCTCGCGGGAGGGCGCGGAGAGCAGTTCTTC. It is translated as CASKGLAGGRGEQFF. J is TRBJ2-1 and V is TRBV7-9; 9 nucleotides agree with TRBD2. The germline CDR1 and CDR2 sequences are SEHNR and FQNEAQ (reference sequence). V gave up 7 bases and J gave up 10 bases; unmatched junction bases: 14. The CDR3 spans 15 residues.

As for this clone: The sample carries other DNA sequences with the same CDR3. This chain links TRBV5-1 with TRBJ2-5, with no clear D. Trimming stripped 2 bases from V and 0 bases from J, with 2 bases between. CDR1 and CDR2 from the germline V gene are SGHRS and YFSETQ. This CDR3 comprises 12 residues. CDR3 in DNA: TGCGCCAGCAGCTTCAACCAAGAGACCCAGTACTTC. This encodes CASSFNQETQYF.

The chain recombines TRBV9 with TRBJ2-7, with 8 bases lining up with TRBD1. The J segment lost 0 bases and the V segment lost 4 bases, leaving 6 bases of the junction unmatched. The germline CDR1 and CDR2 sequences are SGDLS and YYNGEE. This CDR3 has 15 residues. CDR3 in DNA: TGTGCCAGCAGCCCATGGACAGGGAACTCCTACGAGCAGTACTTC. Amino acid sequence: CASSPWTGNSYEQYF. Filled out from reference TRBV9 and TRBJ2-7, the complete variable domain reads DSGVTQTPKHLITATGQRVTLRCSPRSGDLSVYWYQQSLDQGLQFLIQYYNGEERAKGNILERFSAQQFPDLHSELNLSSLELGDSALYFCASSPWTGNSYEQYFGPGTRLTVT.

This clone has a handful of counts. The V call is TRBV25-1, the J call TRBJ1-5; unclear D gene. The CDR3 runs to 12 residues. V was shortened by 4 bases and J by 5 bases, with 6 bases between the two germline ends. CDR1 MGHDK and CDR2 SYGVNS come from the germline V gene. The CDR3 DNA is TGTGCCAGCAGTGTAGCCGATCAGCCCCAGCATTTT. This sequence encodes CASSVADQPQHF.

The rearrangement links TRBV7-9 to TRBJ2-3; D could derive from TRBD1 or TRBD2 (5 bases each). The V gene's germline CDR1 is SEHNR and CDR2 FQNEAQ (reference sequence). Trimming removed 1 base from V and 0 bases from J, with 14 bases in between. The CDR3 is 17 amino acids. In DNA form, the CDR3 reads TGTGCCAGCAGCTTAGTATCTTACGGGGCTAGCACAGATACGCAGTATTTT. It is translated as CASSLVSYGASTDTQYF.

With respect to this clone: The same CDR3 can be traced to other DNA sequences in this sample. CDR3 in DNA: TGTGCCAGCAGCCGGGAGTACGAGCAGTACTTC. Its protein is CASSREYEQYF. The gene calls are TRBV7-9 and TRBJ2-7, with D possibly TRBD2 on 6 matching bases. The germline V and J ends were trimmed by 5 bases and 4 bases, with 6 bases remaining between them. The CDR3 runs to 11 residues. Germline-derived CDR1 and CDR2 are SEHNR and FQNEAQ (reference sequence).

Notes on this clone: This same CDR3 is encoded by further DNA sequences in the sample. The chain carries TRBV7-2 and TRBJ2-1, with D unresolved. CDR1 is SGHTA and CDR2 is FQGNSA in the germline V gene. This CDR3 has 12 amino acids. The ends were cut back, 3 bases at V and 7 bases at J, with 7 bases in the middle. DNA of the CDR3: TGTGCCAGCAGCTTGGATCGGAATGAGCAGTTCTTC. This codes for CASSLDRNEQFF.

The chain uses TRBV7-2 and TRBJ2-1, with D tentatively TRBD2 (6 bases). V was clipped by 3 bases and J by 6 bases, with 12 bases between them. The germline gives CDR1 SGHTA, CDR2 FQGNSA. The CDR3 runs to 14 residues. The CDR3 sequence: CASSFREKFNEQFF. DNA for the CDR3: TGTGCCAGCAGCTTTCGGGAGAAGTTCAATGAGCAGTTCTTC.

J is TRBJ2-7 and V is TRBV19, with a weak D call TRBD1 (6 bases). Germline assignment: CDR1 LNHDA and CDR2 SQIVND (reference sequence). Trimming shortened V by 11 bases and J by 0 bases, and 11 bases separated the two germline ends. This CDR3 comprises 12 residues. The CDR3 reads CAATGSSYEQYV. Written as DNA, the CDR3 is TGTGCCGCCACAGGGAGCTCCTACGAGCAGTACGTC.